These 24 T cell receptor beta chains came from one sample sequenced in a study of monozygotic twins with inflammatory bowel disease. TCRdb re-analyzed the 5' RACE reads; it lists each CDR3 protein once, without DNA. The sample has 150,000 to 200,000 distinct CDR3 sequences. Sequencing was performed on blood. The origin of the receptors is a human donor with ulcerative colitis or Crohn's disease, or a healthy co-twin of an affected twin (not recorded which).

The V and J genes are TRBV29-1 and TRBJ2-2; lacking DNA, the TRBD1 call made by TCRdb goes unchecked. The CDR3 totals 14 residues. The V gene's germline CDR1 is SQVTM and CDR2 ANQGSEA. This CDR3 reads CSVERGSNTGELFF.

The chain links TRBV30 to TRBJ1-2; TCRdb gives TRBD1 as the D gene, but with no DNA this cannot be confirmed. CDR1 GTSNPN and CDR2 SVGIG come from the germline V gene (reference sequence). CDR3 size: 15 residues. The CDR3: CAWSVLDRGIYGYTF. Full variable domain (missing parts from reference TRBV30 and TRBJ1-2): SQTIHQWPATLVQPVGSPLSLECTVEGTSNPNLYWYRQAAGRGLQLLFYSVGIGQISSEVPQNLSASRPQDRQFILSSKKLLLSDSGFYLCAWSVLDRGIYGYTFGSGTRLTVV.

This chain links TRBV20-1 with TRBJ2-7; TCRdb reports TRBD1, a call that lacks DNA to check it against. In germline, CDR1 is DFQATT, CDR2 SNEGSKA (reference sequence). The CDR3 is 12 residues long. The CDR3 region is CRGSGDLGEQYF.

The J gene is TRBJ2-4, the V gene TRBV11-2; lacking DNA, the TRBD2 call made by TCRdb goes unchecked. Germline-derived CDR1 and CDR2 are SGHAT and FQNNGV. CDR3 length equals 17 residues. CDR3 in amino acids: CASSRSGPTGAKNIQYF.

The chain couples TRBV29-1 to TRBJ2-3; TCRdb reports TRBD2, a call that lacks DNA to check it against. The CDR3 length is 19 residues. Germline lookup yields CDR1 SQVTM and CDR2 ANQGSEA. The CDR3 loop reads CSVDGFRVWTPQFTDTQYF.

The rearrangement links TRBV6-1 to TRBJ2-7. The CDR3 consists of 14 residues. Germline values: CDR1 MNHNS, CDR2 SASEGT. CDR3 in amino acids: CASSGTGRSYEQYF.

V is TRBV20-1 and J is TRBJ1-1. Germline assignment: CDR1 DFQATT and CDR2 SNEGSKA (reference sequence). The length of the CDR3 is 14 residues. CDR3 loop: CSAFSLAWRLQAFF.

This rearrangement joins TRBV7-2 to TRBJ2-7. This CDR3 spans 13 amino acids. The germline gives CDR1 SGHTA, CDR2 FQGNSA. The CDR3 sequence: CASSLTASYEQYF.

The CDR3 protein is CASSLSRPGGYTF. The rearrangement joins TRBV7-2 to TRBJ1-2; TCRdb reports TRBD1, a call that lacks DNA to check it against. The CDR3 is made up of 13 amino acids. Germline V gene sequence: CDR1 SGHTA, CDR2 FQGNSA.

The J gene is TRBJ2-5, the V gene TRBV6-6; TCRdb's D call of TRBD1 is untestable without DNA. CDR1 and CDR2 from the germline V gene are MNHNY and SVGAGI (reference sequence). The CDR3 covers 13 residues. The CDR3 loop reads CATAWGGLETQYF.

The J gene is TRBJ1-5, the V gene TRBV20-1; the D call from TCRdb, TRBD1, cannot be confirmed without DNA. CDR1 DFQATT and CDR2 SNEGSKA come from the germline V gene (reference sequence). This CDR3 is 16 amino acids long. The CDR3 reads CSAIHFGGNSNQPQHF.

V and J are TRBV29-1 and TRBJ1-1. Germline CDR1 SQVTM, CDR2 ANQGSEA. The CDR3 is made up of 12 amino acids. The CDR3: CSATSEVGEAFF.

This rearrangement joins TRBV7-2 to TRBJ2-7; no DNA is available, so the TRBD2 call from TCRdb remains unchecked. Germline values: CDR1 SGHTA, CDR2 FQGNSA. CDR3 length equals 15 residues. This CDR3 reads CASSPMGLAEYEQYF.

This sequence joins TRBV7-6 and TRBJ2-1; TCRdb outputs TRBD2, but without DNA this stays unchecked. The CDR3 extends over 15 amino acids. Germline CDR1 reads SGHVS; CDR2 reads FNYEAQ. The CDR3 is CASSSVAGGGSEQFF.

The chain recombines TRBV7-3 with TRBJ2-7; TCRdb selects TRBD1, and the lack of DNA leaves this call unchecked. Germline-derived CDR1 and CDR2 are SGHTA and FQGTGA. This CDR3 is 14 amino acids long. The CDR3 sequence: CASSLTGGRDEQYF.

The chain employs TRBV5-6 and TRBJ1-1. Germline lookup yields CDR1 SGHDT and CDR2 YYEEEE. The CDR3 runs 17 residues. The CDR3 loop reads CASSLEGRALMNTEAFF.

The chain recombines TRBV9 with TRBJ2-1; lacking DNA, the TRBD1 call made by TCRdb goes unchecked. The CDR3 spans 16 residues. Looked up from germline, CDR1 is SGDLS and CDR2 is YYNGEE. CDR3 sequence reads: CSSSSRRTGSTNEQFF.

The chain uses TRBV20-1 and TRBJ2-3; TCRdb proposes TRBD2, but this gene call is untestable without DNA. There are 14 residues in the CDR3. Germline CDR1 and CDR2: DFQATT and SNEGSKA (reference sequence). The CDR3 is CSASKSGTTDTQYF.

The chain uses TRBV29-1 and TRBJ2-4; TCRdb's assignment of TRBD2 cannot be checked, as there is no DNA. The germline CDR1 and CDR2 sequences are SQVTM and ANQGSEA. This CDR3 contains 11 residues. The chain's CDR3 is CSGGTESIQYF.

The J gene is TRBJ2-5, the V gene TRBV24-1; there is no DNA to check the TCRdb D call of TRBD2. The CDR3 extends over 15 amino acids. Germline V lookup: CDR1 KGHDR, CDR2 SFDVKD. The CDR3 reads CATSGGSGRQETQYF.

The chain joins TRBV5-6 to TRBJ2-1; TCRdb gives TRBD1 as the D gene, but with no DNA this cannot be confirmed. The germline CDR1 and CDR2 sequences are SGHDT and YYEEEE. The CDR3 contains 15 residues. The CDR3 loop reads CASMTTGTSYNEQFF.

The CDR3 spells CAWSPGGHGSNEQFF. V usage is TRBV30 and J usage is TRBJ2-1; the TCRdb D gene call, TRBD1, has no DNA to confirm it. CDR3 length: 15 amino acids. CDR1 and CDR2 (germline): GTSNPN, SVGIG (reference sequence).

The chain employs TRBV7-9 and TRBJ1-1. The CDR3 is made up of 14 amino acids. The V gene's germline CDR1 is SEHNR and CDR2 FQNEAQ (reference sequence). Here the CDR3 reads CASSSRNVGTEAFF.

This sequence joins TRBV20-1 and TRBJ1-1; TCRdb picks TRBD1, but there is no DNA to check that call. This CDR3 is 11 amino acids long. Germline V gives CDR1 DFQATT, CDR2 SNEGSKA (reference sequence). CDR3 amino acids: CSARVGQGISF.